The present TCR beta chain was sequenced within a study of shared clonotypes between healthy human individuals. General observations from the study: Generally, estimated richness proved larger in naive subsets than it did in memory subsets. The low donor count limited represented genetic and exposure-history diversity.

As for this clone: Its antigen is not known.

This table comes from immunoSEQ multiplex PCR, and its TCRdb copy is limited to in-frame clones, with some not included. The data contain roughly 700,000 clones, 74% of them singletons. Germline V gene data show CDR1 as MDHEN and CDR2 as SYDVKM. V lost 6 bases and J lost 6, with 12 bases in between. The CDR3 runs 12 residues. The receptor was derived from a woman aged 25 to 39 in good health. This chain connects TRBV28 to TRBJ2-7, with no clear D. Sequenced material: memory CD4+ T cells sorted from blood. The subset: CD45RA-negative fraction. The CDR3 is CASRVSWGEQYF. The CDR3 region has the DNA TGTGCCAGCAGGGTTTCATGGGGCGAGCAGTACTTC. Together with reference TRBV28 and TRBJ2-7, the CDR3 gives the full variable domain: DVKVTQSSRYLVKRTGEKVFLECVQDMDHENMFWYRQDPGLGLRLIYFSYDVKMKEKGDIPEGYSVSREKKERFSLILESASTNQTSMYLCASRVSWGEQYFGPGTRLTVT.